This TCR beta chain stems from a study of blood T cell repertoires in COVID-19. On the study more broadly: Researchers got acute and convalescent COVID-19 samples from the United States, Italy and Spain. T cells, B-cell-depleted T cells, or PBMCs provided the cDNA or gDNA that served as material.

This CDR3 has 16 amino acids. The Seattle patients, enrolled during active infection, were followed longitudinally. In the authors' workflow: Amplification of reference gene primers provided the estimated nucleated cell counts. Assay used: immunoSEQ multiplex PCR; TCRdb lists only in-frame clones, some missing. Clone size and the V and J calls come from that table; the DNA yielded D and trimming. The top ten clones hold approximately 12% of a sample with roughly 440,000 clones, approximately 88% of them seen once. This sequence joins TRBV21-1 and TRBJ2-7; the table's D call, TRBD2, has no DNA check behind it. TRBV21-1 is a known pseudogene. The specimen was peripheral blood. The receptor was isolated from a woman between 45 and 60 years old with COVID-19, enrolled during active disease. This CDR3 is CASSKEPRLETYEQYF. The DNA for the CDR3 is TGTGCCAGCAGCAAAGAGCCCCGACTGGAGACCTACGAGCAGTACTTC.